This T cell receptor (beta chain) is from a study of blood T cell repertoires in COVID-19 (TCRdb year 2020). In terms of the full investigation: Samples covering the acute and convalescent phases of COVID-19 were provided by collaborators in the United States, Italy and Spain. The material from the prospective study consisted of cDNA or gDNA derived from T cells, B-cell-depleted T cells, or PBMCs. Subjects who had been exposed to COVID-19, were actively infected with it, or had recovered from it provided the deeply sampled blood TCRbeta repertoires that made up the dataset. The repertoires were released in a freely available public database intended as a resource for research on the immune response to SARS-CoV-2. Samples were obtained from the ongoing ImmuneRACE study (first 160 participants) and from roughly 1,300 subjects provided by 6 global collaborators. The sample metadata nearly always contained a de-identified subject ID, COVID-19 status, age in years and sex. Where available, HLA class I and class II types were taken from metadata supplied by the sample provider and were not determined by assay-based typing. Here is what the overall study found, with its caveats: The amount of clinical and demographic metadata varied by source and participant and was provided uncurated.

The immunoSEQ Assay, a bias-controlled multiplex PCR, was used to amplify TCRbeta CDR3 regions from genomic DNA. For the original study's pipeline: Within the assay, amplification of reference gene primers was used to estimate how many nucleated cells each sample contained. To quantify the absolute abundance of each unique TCRbeta CDR3 rearrangement, sequence reads were collapsed and filtered. For each sample, productive Simpson clonality was calculated by taking the square root of Simpson's diversity index across productive rearrangements. The immuneACCESS repertoire file appears here via TCRdb, limited to in-frame rearrangements. These files lack a portion of the clones; in checked studies, under half of the deficit traces to unresolved V genes, and the cause of the others is not known. V and J calls and clone size are given by that table; D and trimming were obtained from the DNA. The sample table lists about 65,000 clones, around four fifths of them with a count of one. The top ten clonotypes cover about 16% of the sample.

Comment on this clone: The specificity of this receptor is unknown. Nothing much larger sits one base from this clone, and base qualities are not available.

Trimming removed 0 bases from V and 4 bases from J; the gene matches leave 3 bases unexplained. As encoded in the germline V gene, CDR1 is MNHNS while CDR2 is SASEGT. The CDR3 runs 14 amino acids, cysteine and phenylalanine included. The read is trimmed to its CDR3 DNA, 42 bases read in frame from base 1. Collaborating institutions collected whole blood in K2EDTA tubes following their own protocols. For TCRbeta analysis, collaborators shipped samples in one of three forms: frozen whole blood, isolated PBMCs, or DNA extracted from either of those sample types. Recombination linked TRBV6-1 to TRBJ2-7, with 7 junctional bases fitting TRBD2. Sequenced: peripheral blood. The receptor's source is a man aged 80 or over with acute or convalescent COVID-19. The nucleotide sequence reads as follows: TGTGCCAGCAGTGAAGCGCGCGGGGGTTACGAGCAGTACTTC. Its protein reads: CASSEARGGYEQYF.